This T cell receptor (beta chain) came from a study of T cell responses to AZD1222 COVID-19 vaccine. Study in general: Second-dose schedules of about 4 or about 12 weeks were combined.

Method: immunoSEQ multiplex PCR; TCRdb's copy keeps in-frame clones and lacks some. The sample yields roughly 120,000 clones, around 90% seen once. Germline V lookup: CDR1 MGHRA, CDR2 YSYEKL. V lost 3 bases to trimming and J lost 4 bases, with 10 bases between them. This CDR3 has 13 residues. The receptor was derived from an adult in good health. The chain couples TRBV4-1 to TRBJ2-7; D might be TRBD2 (6 bases). The material sequenced was peripheral blood, taken on day 0 of AZD1222 vaccination. CDR3 in amino acids: CASSQNGGYEQYF. CDR3 bases: TGCGCCAGCAGCCAGAACGGGGGATACGAGCAGTACTTC.